This entry concerns a single TCR beta chain. These data belong to a study of blood T cell repertoires in COVID-19. Study context: Acute and convalescent COVID-19 samples came from the United States, Italy and Spain. T cells, B-cell-depleted T cells, or PBMCs supplied cDNA or gDNA.

V lost 4 bases and J 3 bases, leaving 15 bases between the germline ends. Germline-derived CDR1 and CDR2 are MGHRA and YSYEKL. The CDR3 is made up of 16 amino acids. Original handling: Amplification with reference gene primers provided the estimates of nucleated cell counts. The assay was immunoSEQ multiplex PCR, and TCRdb's table has in-frame clones only and misses some. For V, J and clone size, that table is used; D and trimming come from the DNA. This sample has about 53,000 clones, with 80% to 90% found just once. The clonotype was recovered from a man between 45 and 60 years old with acute or convalescent COVID-19. Sample: peripheral blood. The V and J genes are TRBV4-1 and TRBJ2-2; weak D call: TRBD1 (6 bases). CDR3 residues: CASSRATGLDTGELFF. The CDR3 coding sequence is TGCGCCAGCAGCCGCGCTACAGGGCTTGACACCGGGGAGCTGTTTTTT.